This T cell receptor beta chain was identified during a study of T cells in Graves' hyperthyroidism and ophthalmopathy (dated by TCRdb to about 2019). Study-wide context: Peripheral blood was collected at initial diagnosis, before any treatment. TCR V-J signatures able to tell the groups apart were searched for in a discovery cohort of 100 or so patients, of whom roughly 42 had Graves' ophthalmopathy and about 55 had stable Graves' hyperthyroidism. Prospective prediction of ophthalmopathy was tested in an independent validation cohort consisting of some 20 hyperthyroidism patients and approximately 16 patients who later progressed to ophthalmopathy. The roughly 100 discovery patients were divided at random into training and test sets in a 7:3 ratio. Thyroid tissue and blood T-cell repertoires from six or seven Graves' hyperthyroidism patients were also compared in the study. After blood sampling, hyperthyroidism patients were treated with methimazole at a starting dose of 30 mg daily, and ophthalmopathy patients were treated with high-dose intravenous methylprednisolone. According to the paper, TCR Vbeta CDR3 sequencing was carried out on 135 peripheral blood samples, which came from 40 to 45 ophthalmopathy, around 74 hyperthyroidism and 17 progressor patients.

Amplification of TCR beta CDR3 regions was carried out from RNA transcripts. The TCR CDR3 was subjected to a first round of RT-PCR using the HTBI primer set and the Qiagen OneStep RT-PCR kit. The libraries were constructed in a second round of multiplex PCR and then size-selected and purified. Libraries were sequenced paired-end with 100 bp reads on an Illumina HiSeq2000. As for how the authors treated the data: SOAPnuke was used to process the raw data, throwing out any read that contained adapters or uncalled bases, had a mean Phred below 15, or lacked an exact constant-primer or identifier match. High-quality paired reads were merged with COPE v1.2.5, and unique nucleotide sequences were defined as clonotypes. Clonotypes were aligned to IMGT TRBV, TRBD and TRBJ reference segments using MiTCR v1.1. The analysis included only V-J combinations with a frequency above 0.0001, which together covered roughly 99% of the repertoires. The TCS score was defined as F50 (clonal expansion) divided by E x V (chaos), with BLOSUM62-based TCRdist calculated between CDR3 peptides within each V-J. Welch's t-statistics and random forest reduced 500 to 650 V-J features to fewer than 15, which were used in a naive Bayes classifier (R e1071). TCRdb handled the public reads itself, with Q25 trimming in fastp and clone calling in MiXCR, and kept productive beta chains. Under each unique CDR3 protein, matching rows form one entry showing the most common genes and DNA. These V and J calls derive from TCRdb rather than the authors' analysis. Recorded for this sample are hundreds of thousands of distinct CDR3 sequences; around 17% of them occurred a single time. Of the sample, about 48% falls within the top ten clones.

Based on the germline V gene, the CDR1 and CDR2 sequences are MNHEY and SVGEGT. The CDR3 spans 13 residues, from the cysteine through the phenylalanine. The CDR3 DNA has 39 bases and is translated from base 1. V sheds 6 bases and J sheds 8 bases, leaving 16 bases between their ends. General study outcomes and caveats: In validation, progression to ophthalmopathy was predicted by the model with 70.59% sensitivity and 72.22% specificity, a median of about 6 months before onset. Most expanded thyroid clonotypes (frequency above 0.001) were also detected in blood, a finding suggesting that blood repertoires may reflect thyroid immune responses. Sample size was not statistically predetermined, and investigators were not blinded to group allocation. A model built on a 13 V-J signature distinguished ophthalmopathy from stable hyperthyroidism, reaching around 87% sensitivity and about 81% specificity in cross-validation and 80%/75% in testing.

Stable Graves' hyperthyroidism was defined as no progression to ophthalmopathy during 18 months of follow-up. Hyperthyroidism patients were newly diagnosed, had a disease duration of under 2 months, and were aged 18 to 65 years. Any patient with an uncontrolled infection, another autoimmune disease, pregnancy or lactation was excluded. Clinical symptoms, serum thyroxine and TRAb, thyroid ultrasound, and orbital computed tomography formed the basis for the diagnoses. PBMCs were separated from approximately 10 ml of fresh peripheral blood using Ficoll-Paque density gradient centrifugation. Total RNA was extracted with Trizol reagent, and quality was checked on an Agilent 2100 Bioanalyzer. This clonotype was recorded at least ten times. Its antigen is currently not known. The record has no base qualities; no much larger clone is one base away.

This sequence uses TRBV6-2 or TRBV6-3 and TRBJ1-2; possibly the D gene is TRBD1, per 6 matching bases. The TCR sequence derives from a middle-aged man with Graves' hyperthyroidism. Sequenced sample: blood. Here the CDR3 is given as CASSPQGQGGYTF. The bases are TGTGCCAGCAGCCCCCAGGGGCAAGGAGGCTACACCTTC.